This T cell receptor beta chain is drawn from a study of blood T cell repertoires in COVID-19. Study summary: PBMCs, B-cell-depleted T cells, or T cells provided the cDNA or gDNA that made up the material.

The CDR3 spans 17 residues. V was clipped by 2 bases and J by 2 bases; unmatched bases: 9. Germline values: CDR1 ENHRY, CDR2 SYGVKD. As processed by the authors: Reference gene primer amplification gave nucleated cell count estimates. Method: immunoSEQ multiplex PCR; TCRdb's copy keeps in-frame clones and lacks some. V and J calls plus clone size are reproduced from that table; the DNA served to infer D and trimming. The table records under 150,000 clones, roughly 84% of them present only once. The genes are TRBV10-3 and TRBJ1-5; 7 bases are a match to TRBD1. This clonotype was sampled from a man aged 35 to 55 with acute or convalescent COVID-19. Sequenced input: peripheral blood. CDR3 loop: CAISEAHRDRRNQPQHF. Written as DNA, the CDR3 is TGTGCCATCAGTGAGGCACACCGGGACAGACGCAATCAGCCCCAGCATTTT.